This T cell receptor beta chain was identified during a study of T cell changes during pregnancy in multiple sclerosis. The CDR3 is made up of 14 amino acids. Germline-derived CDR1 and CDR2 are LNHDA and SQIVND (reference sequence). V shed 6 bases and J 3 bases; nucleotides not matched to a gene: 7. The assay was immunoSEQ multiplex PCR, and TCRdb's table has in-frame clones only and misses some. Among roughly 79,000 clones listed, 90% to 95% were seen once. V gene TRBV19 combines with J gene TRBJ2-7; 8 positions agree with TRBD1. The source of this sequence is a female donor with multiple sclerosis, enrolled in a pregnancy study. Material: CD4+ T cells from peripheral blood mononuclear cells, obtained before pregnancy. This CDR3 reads CASRRTGSGYEQYF. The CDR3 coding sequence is TGTGCCAGTAGGCGGACAGGGTCTGGCTACGAGCAGTACTTC.